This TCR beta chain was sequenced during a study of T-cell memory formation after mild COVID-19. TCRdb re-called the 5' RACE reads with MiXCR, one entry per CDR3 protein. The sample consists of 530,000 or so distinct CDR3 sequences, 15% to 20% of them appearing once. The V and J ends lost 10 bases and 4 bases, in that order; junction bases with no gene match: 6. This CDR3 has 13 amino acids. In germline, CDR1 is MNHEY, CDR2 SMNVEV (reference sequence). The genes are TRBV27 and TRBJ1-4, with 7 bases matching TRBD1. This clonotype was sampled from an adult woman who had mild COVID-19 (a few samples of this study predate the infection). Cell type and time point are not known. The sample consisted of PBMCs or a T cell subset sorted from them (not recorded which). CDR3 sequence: CATLDRNNEKLFF. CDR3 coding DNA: TGTGCCACCCTGGACAGGAATAATGAAAAACTGTTTTTT.